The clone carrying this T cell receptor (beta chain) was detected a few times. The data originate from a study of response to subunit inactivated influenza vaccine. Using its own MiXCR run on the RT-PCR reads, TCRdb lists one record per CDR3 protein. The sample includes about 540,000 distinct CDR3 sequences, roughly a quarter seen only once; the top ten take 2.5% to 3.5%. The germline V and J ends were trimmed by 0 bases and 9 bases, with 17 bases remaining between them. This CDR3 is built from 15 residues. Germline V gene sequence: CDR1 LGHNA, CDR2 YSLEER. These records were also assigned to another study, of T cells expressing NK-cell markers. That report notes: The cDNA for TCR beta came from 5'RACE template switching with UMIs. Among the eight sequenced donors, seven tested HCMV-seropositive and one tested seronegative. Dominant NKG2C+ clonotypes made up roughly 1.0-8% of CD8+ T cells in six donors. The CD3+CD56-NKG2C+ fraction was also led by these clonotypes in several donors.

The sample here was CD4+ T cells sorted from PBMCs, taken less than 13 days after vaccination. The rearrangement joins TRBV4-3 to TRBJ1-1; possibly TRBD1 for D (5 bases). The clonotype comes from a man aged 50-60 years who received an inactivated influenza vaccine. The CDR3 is CASSQDRSREVKAFF. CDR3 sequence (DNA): TGCGCCAGCAGCCAAGATCGAAGCAGGGAGGTTAAAGCTTTCTTT.